This T cell receptor (beta chain) was retrieved from a study of T cell clonotyping in hematopoietic cell transplantation. The repertoire was sequenced with immunoSEQ multiplex PCR; TCRdb's copy has only in-frame clones and lacks some. The sample lists about 36,000 clones; about 90% were seen once. Regarding this clone: Its cognate antigen is unknown.

The study's findings and limits: After transplant, recipient diversity fell while pathologically expanded clonotypes grew through day 180. At the given depth, recipient repertoires were over 95% de novo clonotypes. Graft donor and pretransplant recipient Inverse Simpson Index values predicted broader posttransplant TCR diversity. CD4 and CD8 repertoire contributions could not be separated without sorting.

The CDR3 covers 11 residues. Germline CDR1 and CDR2: SEHNR and FQNEAQ (reference sequence). V was trimmed by 7 bases and J by 11 bases, leaving 14 bases between them. This receptor was obtained from a woman between 40 and 55 years old in good health. Some clones in this sample may be carry-over from other donors' samples. Sample: peripheral blood mononuclear cells. This chain links TRBV7-9 with TRBJ1-1; maybe TRBD1 (5 bases). The CDR3, as DNA: TGTGCCAGCAAACGCGGGGGAGACGCTTTCTTT. Protein product: CASKRGGDAFF. Full variable domain (remainder filled in from reference TRBV7-9 and TRBJ1-1): DTGVSQNPRHKITKRGQNVTFRCDPISEHNRLYWYRQTLGQGPEFLTYFQNEAQLEKSRLLSDRFSAERPKGSFSTLEIQRTEQGDSAMYLCASKRGGDAFFGQGTRLTVV.